One T cell receptor (beta chain) is described in this entry. The antigen remains undetermined. The record originates from a study of vaccination and CD4 T cells after COVID-19. Study in general: Overlapping peptides covering the spike proteins of SARS-CoV-2, HCoV-NL63, HCoV-OC43 and HCoV-229E were added to stimulate cells.

Regarding treatment: roughly 10-day PBMC culture with coronavirus spike peptide pools or control peptides (ViraFEST assay). This CDR3 is 13 amino acids long. Germline assignment: CDR1 MNHEY and CDR2 SMNVEV (reference sequence). V lost 5 bases to trimming and J lost 1 base, with 8 bases between them. An Oncomine TCR Beta short-read assay was used to sequence the DNA from cultured CD4+ T cells. TCRdb re-called the PCR reads through MiXCR, storing one row per CDR3 protein. This table holds more than 15,000 distinct CDR3 sequences, over 60% found once. The sequence was collected from a human donor who had recovered from COVID-19. The specimen sequenced was CD4+ T cells from blood, cultured in vitro. This chain links TRBV27 with TRBJ1-1; D remains ambiguous. CDR3 amino acids: CASSPRRNTEAFF. As DNA, the CDR3 is TGTGCCAGCAGTCCCCGCCGGAACACTGAAGCTTTCTTT.